This T cell receptor (beta chain) was identified during a study of CD8+ T cells in alopecia areata. Of note for this clone: Other DNA sequences in this sample translate to the same CDR3.

The treatment: oral pan-JAK inhibitor, 5-10 mg twice daily. Reverse transcription of extracted RNA yielded cDNA, which provided the sequencing template. Repertoires were generated with immunoSEQ multiplex PCR, while TCRdb's copy carries only in-frame clones and drops some. There are roughly 120,000 clones in the sample; about three fifths occur only once, and just under 30% lies in the top ten. Germline CDR1 reads SGHRS; CDR2 reads YFSETQ. The CDR3 consists of 13 residues. Trimming left V 0 bases short and J 3 bases short, with 6 bases between. The input for sequencing was CD8+ T cells sorted from blood, taken at week 4, from a patient treated with tofacitinib. This receptor was identified in a human donor with alopecia areata. V and J are TRBV5-1 and TRBJ1-2; D is perhaps TRBD1 (5 bases). CDR3: CASSLEGDYGYTF. The DNA for the CDR3 is TGCGCCAGCAGCTTGGAAGGGGACTATGGCTACACCTTC.